These 30 T cell receptor beta chains originate from one sample sequenced in a study of identical twins. TCRdb re-analysed the 5' RACE reads in MiXCR, keeping a single row per CDR3 protein. This table has some 460,000 distinct CDR3 sequences, 12% to 15% appearing once. These data also formed part of another study, on yellow fever vaccine responses in identical twins.

Sequences were obtained from CD4+ T cells sorted from blood. The receptors originated from a woman younger than 35 in good health.

This clonotype was counted only a few times. This rearrangement joins TRBV7-6 to TRBJ1-2, with D tentatively TRBD1 (5 bases). Germline CDR1 SGHVS, CDR2 FNYEAQ. Trimming took 6 bases from V and 9 from J, leaving 17 bases between them. The CDR3 is 13 amino acids. The CDR3 is CASSPAQGFSYTF. The CDR3 bases are TGTGCCAGCAGTCCCGCCCAGGGATTCAGCTACACCTTC.

This chain links TRBV19 with TRBJ1-5; D remains ambiguous. CDR3 length equals 12 residues. V gave up 7 bases and J gave up 4 bases, with 8 bases separating them. The V gene's germline CDR1 is LNHDA and CDR2 SQIVND (reference sequence). The CDR3 sequence is CASNKINQPQHF. For the CDR3, the DNA is TGTGCCAGTAACAAGATTAATCAGCCCCAGCATTTT. The variable domain in full, completed from reference TRBV19 and TRBJ1-5, reads DGGITQSPKYLFRKEGQNVTLSCEQNLNHDAMYWYRQDPGQGLRLIYYSQIVNDFQKGDIAEGYSVSREKKESFPLTVTSAQKNPTAFYLCASNKINQPQHFGDGTRLSIL.

This clonotype was seen only a few times. The chain has TRBV5-6 and TRBJ2-6; possibly TRBD1 for D (6 bases). This CDR3 region has 13 residues. V was cut by 0 bases and J by 12 bases, with 10 bases left in between. Germline V gives CDR1 SGHDT, CDR2 YYEEEE. The CDR3 DNA reads TGTGCCAGCAGCTTGGGGACAGCCCCCGTCCTGACTTTC. Its protein product is CASSLGTAPVLTF.

This clonotype showed up just a few times. Relative to the germline gene, one junction end is altered; a read error may explain this. The chain uses TRBV7-7 and TRBJ2-2; D tentatively reads TRBD1 or TRBD2 (5 bases each). Germline CDR1 SSHAT, CDR2 FNYEAQ (reference sequence). There are 14 residues in the CDR3. Here the CDR3 reads CASRASSNTGELFF. CDR3 nucleotides: TGTGCTAGCAGGGCTAGCTCGAACACCGGGGAGCTGTTTTTT.

The chain combines TRBV2 with TRBJ2-2; D not certain. CDR1 and CDR2 (germline): SNHLY, FYNNEI. This CDR3 spans 15 amino acids. The V end lost 3 bases, the J end lost 6 bases, and 14 bases lay between the germline ends. The CDR3 protein is CASSEVRFVAGELFF. CDR3 bases: TGTGCCAGCAGTGAGGTTCGGTTCGTCGCCGGGGAGCTGTTTTTT.

This clonotype was detected a few times. The genes are TRBV29-1 and TRBJ2-1, with 7 bases matching TRBD2. V dropped 6 bases and J dropped 0; count of bases not matched to a gene: 8. Germline CDR1 reads SQVTM; CDR2 reads ANQGSEA. The CDR3 has 15 residues. The CDR3 nucleotides read TGCAGCGTAGCGGGGCATAGTAGCTCCTACAATGAGCAGTTCTTC. Translating it yields CSVAGHSSSYNEQFF.

This clonotype showed up many times. This rearrangement joins TRBV6-2 or TRBV6-3 to TRBJ2-7; D is tentatively TRBD1 or TRBD2 (5 bases each). The CDR3 runs to 14 residues. Trimming took 8 bases from V and 3 from J, leaving 17 bases between them. Germline V CDR1 and CDR2: MNHEY, SVGEGT. CDR3 region: CASGDTGTGYEQYF. CDR3 DNA sequence: TGTGCCAGCGGAGACACCGGGACCGGCTACGAGCAGTACTTC.

The chain couples TRBV13 to TRBJ2-1; TRBD1 matches 7 bases. The J segment lost 1 base and the V segment lost 4 bases, leaving 13 bases of the junction unmatched. Germline CDR1 reads PRHDT; CDR2 reads FYEKMQ (reference sequence). This CDR3 is built from 18 residues. CDR3 in amino acids: CASSSVPDHRGSYNEQFF. As DNA, the CDR3 is TGTGCCAGCAGCTCAGTACCGGATCACAGGGGATCCTACAATGAGCAGTTCTTC. Supplemented by reference TRBV13 and TRBJ2-1, the full variable domain reads AAGVIQSPRHLIKEKRETATLKCYPIPRHDTVYWYQQGPGQDPQFLISFYEKMQSDKGSIPDRFSAQQFSDYHSELNMSSLELGDSALYFCASSSVPDHRGSYNEQFFGPGTRLTVL.

This chain links TRBV12-3 or TRBV12-4 with TRBJ1-1; 10 bases are a match to TRBD1. There are 13 residues in the CDR3. V lost 4 bases, J lost 10 bases, and 6 bases stayed unmatched. This chain's CDR3 is CASSSRQGARAFF. Written as DNA, the CDR3 is TGTGCCAGCAGTTCTCGACAGGGGGCAAGAGCTTTCTTT.

This clonotype was seen a handful of times. The rearrangement uses TRBV20-1 and TRBJ2-7; D uncertain. The V and J ends lost 0 bases and 3 bases respectively, with 9 bases between them. CDR1 DFQATT and CDR2 SNEGSKA come from the germline V gene (reference sequence). CDR3 length: 13 residues. The CDR3 reads CSARDSGIYEQYF. Written as DNA, the CDR3 is TGCAGTGCTAGAGATTCGGGTATCTACGAGCAGTACTTC.

The J gene is TRBJ2-5, the V gene TRBV25-1; D ambiguous. The CDR3 covers 13 residues. Trimming left V 3 bases short and J 4 bases short, with 9 bases between. In germline, CDR1 is MGHDK, CDR2 SYGVNS. In DNA, the CDR3 is TGTGCCAGCAGTGACCCCTATGGAGAGACCCAGTACTTC. Its protein product is CASSDPYGETQYF.

CDR3 nucleotide sequence: TGTGCCTGGAGTACGGGACCCCCTTCGGATGAGCAGTTCTTC. It is translated as CAWSTGPPSDEQFF. The chain joins TRBV30 to TRBJ2-1, with D perhaps assigned TRBD1 or TRBD2 (5 bases each). Germline loops: CDR1 GTSNPN, CDR2 SVGIG (reference sequence). The CDR3 runs 14 residues. Trimming took off 2 bases at V and 8 bases at J, with 16 bases between the two ends. Full variable domain (rest looked up from reference TRBV30 and TRBJ2-1): SQTIHQWPATLVQPVGSPLSLECTVEGTSNPNLYWYRQAAGRGLQLLFYSVGIGQISSEVPQNLSASRPQDRQFILSSKKLLLSDSGFYLCAWSTGPPSDEQFFGPGTRLTVL.

This clonotype turned up a few times. The chain carries TRBV10-1 and TRBJ2-1, with a possible D match to TRBD2 (6 bases). Germline CDR1 and CDR2: WNHNN and SYGVQD (reference sequence). The CDR3 runs to 12 residues. V gave up 3 bases and J gave up 12 bases, with 12 bases separating them. The CDR3: CASSDWGERQFF. As DNA, the CDR3 is TGCGCCAGCAGTGATTGGGGGGAGAGGCAGTTCTTC.

V usage is TRBV7-9 and J usage is TRBJ2-7; D is undetermined. The CDR3 consists of 13 residues. Germline CDR1 is SEHNR and CDR2 is FQNEAQ (reference sequence). Trimming stripped 2 bases from V and 5 bases from J, with 10 bases between. The CDR3 bases are TGTGCCAGCAGCTTAAGTGGTAGCAACGAGCAGTACTTC. Its translation: CASSLSGSNEQYF.

This clonotype was counted between two and nine times. The chain uses TRBV6-1 and TRBJ2-7, with D maybe TRBD1 (6 bases). CDR1 MNHNS and CDR2 SASEGT come from the germline V gene. The CDR3 totals 13 residues. Deletions cut 8 bases from V and 0 bases from J, with 11 bases between. Here the CDR3 reads CASATGPSYEQYF. DNA of the CDR3: TGTGCCAGCGCCACAGGGCCCTCCTACGAGCAGTACTTC.

The chain uses TRBV15 and TRBJ2-4, with D maybe TRBD2 (7 bases). The CDR3 has 15 residues. From germline, CDR1 is LNHNV and CDR2 YYDKDF (reference sequence). Trimming removed 5 bases at V and 7 bases at J, with 18 bases between. CDR3 residues: CATSPPGGAWNIQYF. The CDR3 bases are TGTGCCACCAGCCCGCCTGGGGGGGCATGGAACATTCAGTACTTC.

This clonotype came up a few times. CDR3 DNA sequence: TGTGCCAGCATCCCCTTTGGACGAAGCTCCTACGAGCAGTACTTC. This sequence encodes CASIPFGRSSYEQYF. The chain is built from TRBV2 and TRBJ2-7; D is unresolved. This CDR3 is 15 amino acids long. The V end lost 7 bases, the J end lost 0 bases, and 16 bases lay between the germline ends. CDR1 SNHLY and CDR2 FYNNEI come from the germline V gene.

The table lists this clonotype with a few counts. The V call is TRBV6-5, the J call TRBJ2-7, with TRBD1 matching 7 bases. The germline V gene encodes CDR1 MNHEY and CDR2 SVGAGI. The CDR3 consists of 12 residues. Germline trimming cut 7 bases from V and 2 bases from J; bases unmatched to any gene: 2. The CDR3 DNA is TGTGCCAGCAAGAGGGGGCCCTACGAGCAGTACTTC. Translated, it gives CASKRGPYEQYF.

This clonotype was counted only a few times. The rearrangement uses TRBV12-3 or TRBV12-4 and TRBJ2-7, with D perhaps matching TRBD2 (5 bases). This CDR3 spans 15 amino acids. With 1 base removed from V and 2 bases from J, the gap between germline ends came to 12 bases. CDR3: CASSLGGHSAYEQYF. The CDR3 DNA reads TGTGCCAGCAGTTTAGGAGGGCACTCCGCCTACGAGCAGTACTTC.

The table lists this clonotype with a few counts. The rearrangement links TRBV20-1 to TRBJ2-7, with 9 bases identical to TRBD2. CDR3 length: 14 amino acids. V dropped 6 bases and J dropped 5; count of bases not matched to a gene: 11. CDR1 DFQATT and CDR2 SNEGSKA come from the germline V gene (reference sequence). The CDR3 loop is CSAQISGRDHEQYF. CDR3 nucleotide sequence: TGCAGTGCACAAATTAGCGGGAGAGACCACGAGCAGTACTTC.

The rearrangement uses TRBV5-1 and TRBJ2-4, with 10 bases fitting TRBD1. CDR3 length: 16 amino acids. Germline CDR1 and CDR2: SGHRS and YFSETQ. The trim removed 2 bases at V and 6 bases at J, leaving 8 bases unmatched. The CDR3 spells CASSLSGTGVGNIQYF. The CDR3, as DNA: TGCGCCAGCAGCTTATCCGGGACAGGGGTTGGAAACATTCAGTACTTC.

This clonotype appeared a few times. V gene TRBV9 combines with J gene TRBJ2-1; tentatively, D is TRBD2 (7 bases). The ends were cut back, 3 bases at V and 7 bases at J, with 20 bases in the middle. The CDR3 loop spans 16 amino acids. CDR1 is SGDLS and CDR2 is YYNGEE in the germline V gene. The CDR3 loop is CASSGTRRGGLNEQFF. The CDR3 region has the DNA TGTGCCAGCAGCGGAACACGGAGGGGGGGTTTGAATGAGCAGTTCTTC. Full variable domain (missing parts from reference TRBV9 and TRBJ2-1): DSGVTQTPKHLITATGQRVTLRCSPRSGDLSVYWYQQSLDQGLQFLIQYYNGEERAKGNILERFSAQQFPDLHSELNLSSLELGDSALYFCASSGTRRGGLNEQFFGPGTRLTVL.

The chain uses TRBV7-2 and TRBJ2-2; 7 bases are a match to TRBD1. This CDR3 spans 14 amino acids. V lost 5 bases to trimming and J lost 5 bases; unmatched junction nucleotides: 5. CDR1 is SGHTA and CDR2 is FQGNSA in the germline V gene. The CDR3 bases are TGTGCCAGCAGCCCGGGACAGACGACCGGGGAGCTGTTTTTT. It codes for CASSPGQTTGELFF.

The sample holds many counts of this clonotype. The CDR3 loop is CASSPGQGANTQYF. The CDR3 DNA reads TGTGCCAGCAGCCCGGGACAGGGGGCCAATACGCAGTATTTT. This chain links TRBV12-3 or TRBV12-4 with TRBJ2-3, with TRBD1 identical over 12 bases. With 6 bases clipped from V and 7 bases from J, the junction kept 5 bases outside the gene matches. The CDR3 extends over 14 amino acids.

This clonotype turned up a few times. The V gene is TRBV6-5, the J gene TRBJ2-5; TRBD2 agrees at 15 bases. The CDR3 has 16 residues. Germline V gene sequence: CDR1 MNHEY, CDR2 SVGAGI. V was pared by 4 bases and J by 3 bases, with 3 bases of the junction left unmatched. The DNA for the CDR3 is TGTGCCAGCAGTTCTCGGACTAGCGGGGGGGAAGAGACCCAGTACTTC. It is translated as CASSSRTSGGEETQYF.

This clonotype appeared many times. This rearrangement joins TRBV27 to TRBJ2-1, with D possibly matching TRBD2 (5 bases). The CDR3 contains 15 residues. V was trimmed by 5 bases and J by 2 bases, leaving 13 bases between them. CDR1 is MNHEY and CDR2 is SMNVEV in the germline V gene (reference sequence). CDR3 DNA sequence: TGTGCCAGCAGTCCCATGGCGGGCCCCTACAATGAGCAGTTCTTC. Translated, it gives CASSPMAGPYNEQFF.

A few counts support this clonotype. The chain is built from TRBV6-2 or TRBV6-3 and TRBJ1-1; TRBD1 might be the D (5 bases). CDR1 is MNHEY, CDR2 SVGEGT, per germline. There are 16 residues in the CDR3. The V and J ends lost 5 bases and 0 bases respectively, with 16 bases between them. This chain's CDR3 is CASSLPARGVNTEAFF. DNA of the CDR3: TGTGCCAGCAGTCTACCCGCCCGGGGCGTGAACACTGAAGCTTTCTTT.

The genes are TRBV12-3 or TRBV12-4 and TRBJ2-1; 11 nucleotides agree with TRBD2. The CDR3 is 14 amino acids. The V segment lost 6 bases and the J segment 7 bases; nucleotides outside the gene matches: 5. The CDR3 sequence is CASRVAGGRNEQFF. DNA for the CDR3: TGTGCCAGCAGAGTAGCGGGAGGGCGAAATGAGCAGTTCTTC.

The V and J genes are TRBV11-1 and TRBJ1-1, with D hard to call. Trimming removed 5 bases at V and 4 bases at J, with 14 bases between. Per germline, CDR1 SGHAT and CDR2 FQDESV (reference sequence). This CDR3 contains 14 residues. CDR3: CASSHPGLITEAFF. CDR3 DNA: TGTGCCAGCAGCCACCCTGGTCTCATCACTGAAGCTTTCTTT.

The chain employs TRBV20-1 and TRBJ1-1, with TRBD1 matching 7 bases. Trimming took 1 base from V and 1 from J; bases not matched to a gene: 6. Germline CDR1 DFQATT, CDR2 SNEGSKA (reference sequence). The CDR3 contains 15 residues. The CDR3 DNA reads as TGCAGTGCTAGAGCAGGGGGAGTACGGAACACTGAAGCTTTCTTT. Its translation: CSARAGGVRNTEAFF.